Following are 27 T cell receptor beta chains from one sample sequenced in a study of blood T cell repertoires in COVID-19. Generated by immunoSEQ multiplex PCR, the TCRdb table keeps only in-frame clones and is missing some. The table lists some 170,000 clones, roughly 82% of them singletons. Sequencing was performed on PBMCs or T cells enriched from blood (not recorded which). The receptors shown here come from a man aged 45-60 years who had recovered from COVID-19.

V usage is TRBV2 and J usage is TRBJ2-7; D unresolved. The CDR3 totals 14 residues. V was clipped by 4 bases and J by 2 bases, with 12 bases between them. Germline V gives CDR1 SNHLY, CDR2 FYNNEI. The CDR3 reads CASSVFPSAYEQYF. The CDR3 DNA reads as TGTGCCAGCAGTGTTTTCCCCTCGGCCTACGAGCAGTACTTC.

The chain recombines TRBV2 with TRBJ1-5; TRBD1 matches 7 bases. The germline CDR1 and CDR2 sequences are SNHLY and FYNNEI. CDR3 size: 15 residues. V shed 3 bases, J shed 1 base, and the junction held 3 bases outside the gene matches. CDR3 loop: CASSEGRGSNQPQHF. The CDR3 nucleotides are TGTGCCAGCAGTGAGGGCAGGGGGAGCAATCAGCCCCAGCATTTT. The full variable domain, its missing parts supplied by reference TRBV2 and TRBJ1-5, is EPEVTQTPSHQVTQMGQEVILRCVPISNHLYFYWYRQILGQKVEFLVSFYNNEISEKSEIFDDQFSVERPDGSNFTLKIRSTKLEDSAMYFCASSEGRGSNQPQHFGDGTRLSIL.

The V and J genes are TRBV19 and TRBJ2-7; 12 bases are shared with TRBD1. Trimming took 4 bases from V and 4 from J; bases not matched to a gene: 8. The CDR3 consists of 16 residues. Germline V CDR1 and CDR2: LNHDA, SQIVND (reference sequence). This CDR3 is CASSTQTGQGAYEQYF. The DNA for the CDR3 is TGTGCCAGTAGTACCCAAACGGGACAGGGGGCTTACGAGCAGTACTTC.

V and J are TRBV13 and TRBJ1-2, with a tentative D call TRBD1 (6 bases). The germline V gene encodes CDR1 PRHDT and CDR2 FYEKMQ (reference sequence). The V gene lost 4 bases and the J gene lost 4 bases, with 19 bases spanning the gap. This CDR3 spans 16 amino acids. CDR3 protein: CASSSGTGSPAYGYTF. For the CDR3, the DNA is TGTGCCAGCAGCTCGGGAACAGGGTCCCCGGCCTATGGCTACACCTTC.

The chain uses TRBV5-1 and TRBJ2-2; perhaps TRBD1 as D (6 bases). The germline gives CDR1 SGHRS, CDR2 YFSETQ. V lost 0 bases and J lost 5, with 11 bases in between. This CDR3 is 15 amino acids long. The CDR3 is CASSLAEGETGELFF. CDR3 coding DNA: TGCGCCAGCAGCTTGGCCGAGGGGGAAACCGGGGAGCTGTTTTTT. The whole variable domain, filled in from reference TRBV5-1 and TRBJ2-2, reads KAGVTQTPRYLIKTRGQQVTLSCSPISGHRSVSWYQQTPGQGLQFLFEYFSETQRNKGNFPGRFSGRQFSNSRSEMNVSTLELGDSALYLCASSLAEGETGELFFGEGSRLTVL.

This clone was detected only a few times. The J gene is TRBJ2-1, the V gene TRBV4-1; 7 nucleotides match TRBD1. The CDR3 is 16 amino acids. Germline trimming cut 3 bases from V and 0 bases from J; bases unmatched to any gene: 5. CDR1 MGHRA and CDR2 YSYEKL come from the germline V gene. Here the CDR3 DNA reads TGCGCCAGCAGCCACGGACAGGTAAGCTCCTACAATGAGCAGTTCTTC. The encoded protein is CASSHGQVSSYNEQFF.

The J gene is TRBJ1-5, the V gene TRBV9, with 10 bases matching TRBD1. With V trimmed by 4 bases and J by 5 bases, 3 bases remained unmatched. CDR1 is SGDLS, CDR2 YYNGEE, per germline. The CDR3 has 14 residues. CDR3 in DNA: TGTGCCAGCAGCATCGGACAGGGGGATCAGCCCCAGCATTTT. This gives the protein CASSIGQGDQPQHF.

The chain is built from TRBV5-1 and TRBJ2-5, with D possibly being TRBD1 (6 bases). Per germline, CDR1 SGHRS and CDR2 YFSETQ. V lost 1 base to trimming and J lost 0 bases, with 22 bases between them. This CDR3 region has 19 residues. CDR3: CASSLRNRATGNYQETQYF. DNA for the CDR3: TGCGCCAGCAGCTTGCGAAACAGGGCCACCGGTAACTACCAAGAGACCCAGTACTTC.

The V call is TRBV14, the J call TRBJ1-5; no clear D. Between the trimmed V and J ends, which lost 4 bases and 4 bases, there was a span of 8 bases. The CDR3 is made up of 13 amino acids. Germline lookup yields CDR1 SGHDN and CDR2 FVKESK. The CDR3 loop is CASSPQWNQPQHF. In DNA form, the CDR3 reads TGTGCCAGCAGCCCCCAGTGGAATCAGCCCCAGCATTTT.

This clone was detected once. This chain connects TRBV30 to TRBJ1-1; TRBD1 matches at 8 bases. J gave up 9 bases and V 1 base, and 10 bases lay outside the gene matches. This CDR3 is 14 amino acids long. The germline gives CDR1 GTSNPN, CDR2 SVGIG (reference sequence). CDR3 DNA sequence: TGTGCCTGGAGTGCAGGGGGCGGGTTGCAAAAAGCTTTCTTT. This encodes CAWSAGGGLQKAFF. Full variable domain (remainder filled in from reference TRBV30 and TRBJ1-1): SQTIHQWPATLVQPVGSPLSLECTVEGTSNPNLYWYRQAAGRGLQLLFYSVGIGQISSEVPQNLSASRPQDRQFILSSKKLLLSDSGFYLCAWSAGGGLQKAFFGQGTRLTVV.

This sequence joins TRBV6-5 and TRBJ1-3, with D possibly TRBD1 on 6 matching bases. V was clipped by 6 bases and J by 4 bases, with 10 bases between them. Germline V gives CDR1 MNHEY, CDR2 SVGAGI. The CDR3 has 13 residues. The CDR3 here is CASSRGSGNTIYF. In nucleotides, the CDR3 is TGTGCCAGCAGCAGGGGATCCGGAAACACCATATATTTT.

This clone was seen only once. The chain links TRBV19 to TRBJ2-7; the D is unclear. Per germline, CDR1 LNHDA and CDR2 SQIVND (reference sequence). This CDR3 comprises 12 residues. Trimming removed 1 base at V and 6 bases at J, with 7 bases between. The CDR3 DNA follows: TGTGCCAGTAGTATAGGCTCCGGCGAGCAGTACTTC. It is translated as CASSIGSGEQYF.

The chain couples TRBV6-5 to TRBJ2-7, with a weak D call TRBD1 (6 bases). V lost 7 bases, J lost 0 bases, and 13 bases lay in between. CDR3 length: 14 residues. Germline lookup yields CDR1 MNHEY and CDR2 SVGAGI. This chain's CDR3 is CASIQGGISYEQYF. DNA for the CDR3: TGTGCCAGCATCCAAGGGGGTATCTCCTACGAGCAGTACTTC.

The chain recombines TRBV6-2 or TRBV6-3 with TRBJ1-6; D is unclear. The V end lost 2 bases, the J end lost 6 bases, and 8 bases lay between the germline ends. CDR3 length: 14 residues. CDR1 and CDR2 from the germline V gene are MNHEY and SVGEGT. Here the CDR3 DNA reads TGTGCCAGCAGTTACAGAGCTCTTAATTCACCCCTCCACTTT. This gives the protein CASSYRALNSPLHF.

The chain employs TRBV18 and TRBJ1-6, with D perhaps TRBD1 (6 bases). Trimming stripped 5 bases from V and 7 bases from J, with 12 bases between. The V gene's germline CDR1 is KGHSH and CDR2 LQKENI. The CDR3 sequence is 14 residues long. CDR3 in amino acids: CASSREGVNSPLHF. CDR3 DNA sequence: TGTGCCAGCTCAAGGGAGGGGGTCAATTCACCCCTCCACTTT.

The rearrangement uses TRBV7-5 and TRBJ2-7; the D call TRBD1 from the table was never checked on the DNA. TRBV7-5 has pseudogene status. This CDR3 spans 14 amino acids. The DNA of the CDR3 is TGTGCCAGAAGCCCGGGACAGGGAAGTTACGAGCAGTACTTC. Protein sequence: CARSPGQGSYEQYF.

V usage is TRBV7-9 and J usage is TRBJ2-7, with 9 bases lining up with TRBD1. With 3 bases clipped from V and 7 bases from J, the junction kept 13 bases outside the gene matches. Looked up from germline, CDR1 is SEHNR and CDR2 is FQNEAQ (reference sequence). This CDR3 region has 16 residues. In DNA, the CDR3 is TGTGCCAGCAGCTTGTTGTCTTGGGGACAGGGTAGGGAGCAGTACTTC. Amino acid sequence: CASSLLSWGQGREQYF.

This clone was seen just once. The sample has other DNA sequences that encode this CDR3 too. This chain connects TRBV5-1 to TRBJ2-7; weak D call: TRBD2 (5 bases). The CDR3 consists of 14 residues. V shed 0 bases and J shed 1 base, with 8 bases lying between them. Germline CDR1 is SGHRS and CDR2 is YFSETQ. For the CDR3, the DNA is TGCGCCAGCAGCTTGGGAGGGAATTCCTACGAGCAGTACTTC. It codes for CASSLGGNSYEQYF. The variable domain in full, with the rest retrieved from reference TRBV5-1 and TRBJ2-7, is KAGVTQTPRYLIKTRGQQVTLSCSPISGHRSVSWYQQTPGQGLQFLFEYFSETQRNKGNFPGRFSGRQFSNSRSEMNVSTLELGDSALYLCASSLGGNSYEQYFGPGTRLTVT.

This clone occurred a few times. CDR3 sequence: CASSPSAGGFGEAFF. Written as DNA, the CDR3 is TGTGCCAGCAGTCCCTCTGCAGGGGGCTTTGGTGAAGCTTTCTTT. The rearrangement links TRBV2 to TRBJ1-1; 8 nucleotides match TRBD1. The germline gives CDR1 SNHLY, CDR2 FYNNEI. After removal of 5 bases from V and 7 bases from J, the junction contained 12 bases not matched to a gene. This CDR3 has 15 amino acids.

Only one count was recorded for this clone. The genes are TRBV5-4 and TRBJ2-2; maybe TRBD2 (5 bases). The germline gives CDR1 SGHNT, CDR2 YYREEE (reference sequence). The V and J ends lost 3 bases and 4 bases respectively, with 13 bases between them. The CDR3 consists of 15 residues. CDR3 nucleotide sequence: TGTGCCAGCAGCTCAACTAGATGGGGCACCGGGGAGCTGTTTTTT. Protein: CASSSTRWGTGELFF.

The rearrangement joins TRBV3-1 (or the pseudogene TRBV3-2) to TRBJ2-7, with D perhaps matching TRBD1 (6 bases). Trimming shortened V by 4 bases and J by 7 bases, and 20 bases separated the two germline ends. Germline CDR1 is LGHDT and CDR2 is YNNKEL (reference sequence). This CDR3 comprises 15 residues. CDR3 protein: CASSLRMGANREQYF. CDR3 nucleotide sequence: TGTGCCAGCAGCCTCAGAATGGGGGCAAACCGGGAGCAGTACTTC.

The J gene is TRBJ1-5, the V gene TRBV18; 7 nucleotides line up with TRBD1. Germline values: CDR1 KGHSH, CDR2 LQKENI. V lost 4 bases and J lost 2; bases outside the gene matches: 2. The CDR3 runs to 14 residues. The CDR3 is CASSLGQRNQPQHF. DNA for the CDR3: TGTGCCAGCTCACTGGGACAGCGCAATCAGCCCCAGCATTTT. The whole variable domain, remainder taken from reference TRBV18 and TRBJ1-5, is NAGVMQNPRHLVRRRGQEARLRCSPMKGHSHVYWYRQLPEEGLKFMVYLQKENIIDESGMPKERFSAEFPKEGPSILRIQQVVRGDSAAYFCASSLGQRNQPQHFGDGTRLSIL.

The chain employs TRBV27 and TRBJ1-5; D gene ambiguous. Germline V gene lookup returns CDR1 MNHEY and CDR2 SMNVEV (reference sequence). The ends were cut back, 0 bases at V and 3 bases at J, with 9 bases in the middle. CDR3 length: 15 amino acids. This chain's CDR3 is CASSLSGGFNQPQHF. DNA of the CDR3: TGTGCCAGCAGTTTATCAGGAGGGTTCAATCAGCCCCAGCATTTT.

CDR3 DNA sequence: TGTGCCAGCAGTGAAGCGACAGGGCGAGGCAATCAGCCCCAGCATTTT. Amino acid sequence: CASSEATGRGNQPQHF. V usage is TRBV6-1 and J usage is TRBJ1-5; 7 positions agree with TRBD1. This CDR3 has 16 residues. The V segment lost 0 bases and the J segment 2 bases; nucleotides outside the gene matches: 4. Per germline, CDR1 MNHNS and CDR2 SASEGT.

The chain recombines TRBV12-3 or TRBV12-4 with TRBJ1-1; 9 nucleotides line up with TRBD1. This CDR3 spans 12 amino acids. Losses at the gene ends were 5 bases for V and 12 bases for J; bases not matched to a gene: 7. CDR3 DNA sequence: TGTGCCAGCAGTCCCGAGACAGGGGGGTCTTTCTTT. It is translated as CASSPETGGSFF.

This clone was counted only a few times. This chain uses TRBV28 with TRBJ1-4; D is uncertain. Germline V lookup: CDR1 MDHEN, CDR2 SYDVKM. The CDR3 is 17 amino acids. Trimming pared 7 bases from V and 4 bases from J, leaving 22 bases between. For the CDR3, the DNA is TGTGCCAGCACTCCCGCCGAGGGCACGAGCTTTAATGAAAAACTGTTTTTT. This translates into CASTPAEGTSFNEKLFF.

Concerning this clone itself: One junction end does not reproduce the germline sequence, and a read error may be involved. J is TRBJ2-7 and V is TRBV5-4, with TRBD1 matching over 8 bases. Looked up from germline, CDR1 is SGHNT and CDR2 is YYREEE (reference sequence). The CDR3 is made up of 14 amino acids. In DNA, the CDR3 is TGTGCCGGCAGCGATACAGGGGGGACTTCTGAGCAGTACTTC. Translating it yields CAGSDTGGTSEQYF. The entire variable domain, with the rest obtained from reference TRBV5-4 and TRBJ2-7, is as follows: ETGVTQSPTHLIKTRGQQVTLRCSSQSGHNTVSWYQQALGQGPQFIFQYYREEENGRGNFPPRFSGLQFPNYSSELNVNALELDDSALYLCAGSDTGGTSEQYFGPGTRLTVT.